This T cell receptor (beta chain) was sequenced in a study of T cells after yellow fever vaccination. This CDR3 has 19 amino acids. With 0 bases removed from V and 4 bases from J, the gap between germline ends came to 24 bases. Germline-derived CDR1 and CDR2 are LGHNA and YSLEER. The TCR cDNA carried a universal primer site and UMIs from 5'RACE template switching. TCRdb processed the 5' RACE reads anew with MiXCR; each CDR3 protein has one entry. The sample shows hundreds of thousands of distinct CDR3 sequences, approximately 12% of them seen only once. This clonotype showed up just a few times. Its target is not known. Overall study findings and caveats: The study re-detected most primary-vaccination clones after the booster (around 96% CD4, around 89% CD8).

The chain links TRBV4-3 to TRBJ1-2; the D is unclear. Specimen: CD4+ T cells sorted from PBMCs, collected 15 days after the yellow fever booster vaccination. This receptor was taken from a young man who received the YFV17D yellow fever vaccine. CDR3 in amino acids: CASSQDSLISQSPLYGYTF. Here the CDR3 DNA reads TGCGCCAGCAGCCAAGATTCGTTGATTTCACAATCACCCCTCTATGGCTACACCTTC.